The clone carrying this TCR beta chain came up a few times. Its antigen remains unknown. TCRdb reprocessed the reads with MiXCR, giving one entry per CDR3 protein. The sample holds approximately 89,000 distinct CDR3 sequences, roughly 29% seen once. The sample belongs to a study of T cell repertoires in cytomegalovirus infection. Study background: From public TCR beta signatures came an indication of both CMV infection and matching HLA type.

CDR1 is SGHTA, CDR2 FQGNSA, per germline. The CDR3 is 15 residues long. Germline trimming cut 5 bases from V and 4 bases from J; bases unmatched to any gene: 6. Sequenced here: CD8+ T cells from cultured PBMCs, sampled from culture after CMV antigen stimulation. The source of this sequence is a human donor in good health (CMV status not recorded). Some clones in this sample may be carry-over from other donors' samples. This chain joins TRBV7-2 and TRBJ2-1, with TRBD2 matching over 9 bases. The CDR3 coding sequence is TGTGCCAGCAGCCTTCTTAGCGGGGGTTACAATGAGCAGTTCTTC. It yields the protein CASSLLSGGYNEQFF.